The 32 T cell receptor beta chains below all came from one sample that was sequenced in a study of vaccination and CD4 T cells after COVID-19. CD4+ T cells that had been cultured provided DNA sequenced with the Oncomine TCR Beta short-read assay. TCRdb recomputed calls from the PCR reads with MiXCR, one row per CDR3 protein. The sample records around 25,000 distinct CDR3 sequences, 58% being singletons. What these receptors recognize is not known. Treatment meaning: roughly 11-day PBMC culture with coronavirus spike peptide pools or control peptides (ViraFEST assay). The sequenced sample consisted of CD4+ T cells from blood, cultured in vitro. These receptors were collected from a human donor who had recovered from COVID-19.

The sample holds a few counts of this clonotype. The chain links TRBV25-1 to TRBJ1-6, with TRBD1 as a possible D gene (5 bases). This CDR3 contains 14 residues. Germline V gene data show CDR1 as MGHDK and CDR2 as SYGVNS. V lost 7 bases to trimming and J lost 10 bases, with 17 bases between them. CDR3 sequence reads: CASTMTGASSPLHF. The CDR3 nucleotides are TGTGCCAGCACTATGACTGGGGCATCATCACCCCTCCACTTT.

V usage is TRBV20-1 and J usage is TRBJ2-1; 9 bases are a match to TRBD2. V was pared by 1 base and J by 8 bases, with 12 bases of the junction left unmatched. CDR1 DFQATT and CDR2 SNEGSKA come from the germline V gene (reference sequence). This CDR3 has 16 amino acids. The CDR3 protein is CSARVPPEREEYEQFF. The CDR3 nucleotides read TGCAGTGCTAGAGTACCCCCTGAGCGGGAGGAATATGAGCAGTTCTTC.

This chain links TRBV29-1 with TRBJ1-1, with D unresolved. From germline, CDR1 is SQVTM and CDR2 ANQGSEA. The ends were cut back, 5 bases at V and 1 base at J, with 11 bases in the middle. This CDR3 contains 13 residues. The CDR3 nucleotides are TGCAGCGTTACCGGACGGGCGAACACTGAAGCTTTCTTT. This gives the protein CSVTGRANTEAFF.

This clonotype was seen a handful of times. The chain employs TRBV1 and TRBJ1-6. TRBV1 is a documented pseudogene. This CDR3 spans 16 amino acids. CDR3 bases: TGCACCAGCAGCGAAGGGAGGCATTTGGCTAATTCACCCCTCCACTTT. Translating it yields CTSSEGRHLANSPLHF.

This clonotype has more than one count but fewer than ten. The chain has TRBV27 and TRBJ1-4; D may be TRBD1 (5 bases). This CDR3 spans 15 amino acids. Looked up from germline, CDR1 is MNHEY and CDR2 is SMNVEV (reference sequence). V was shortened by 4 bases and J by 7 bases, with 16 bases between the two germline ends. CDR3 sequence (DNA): TGTGCCAGCAGTTCCGTCACGGGACGTTTTGAAAAACTGTTTTTT. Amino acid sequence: CASSSVTGRFEKLFF.

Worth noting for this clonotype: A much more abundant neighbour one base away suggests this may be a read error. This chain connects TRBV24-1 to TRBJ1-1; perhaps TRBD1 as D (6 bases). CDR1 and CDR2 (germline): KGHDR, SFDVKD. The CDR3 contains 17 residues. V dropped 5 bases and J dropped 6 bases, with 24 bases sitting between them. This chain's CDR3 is CATSGPPGEGGGAEAFF. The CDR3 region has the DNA TGTGCCACCAGTGGGCCCCCCGGGGAGGGGGGGGGAGCTGAAGCTTTCTTT.

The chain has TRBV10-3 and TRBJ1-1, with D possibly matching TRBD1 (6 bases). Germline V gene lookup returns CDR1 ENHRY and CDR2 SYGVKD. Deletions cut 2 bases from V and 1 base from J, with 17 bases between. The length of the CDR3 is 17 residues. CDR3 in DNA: TGTGCCATCAGTGAGCCACAGGGTATGGGGGGGAACACTGAAGCTTTCTTT. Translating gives CAISEPQGMGGNTEAFF.

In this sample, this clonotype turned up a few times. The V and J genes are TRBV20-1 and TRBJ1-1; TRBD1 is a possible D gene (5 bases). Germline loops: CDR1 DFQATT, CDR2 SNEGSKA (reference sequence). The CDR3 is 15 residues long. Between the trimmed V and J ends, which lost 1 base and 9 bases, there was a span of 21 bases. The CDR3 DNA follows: TGCAGTGCTAGAGTTGTACTCTCGGGGCCGCCTAAAGCTTTCTTT. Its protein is CSARVVLSGPPKAFF.

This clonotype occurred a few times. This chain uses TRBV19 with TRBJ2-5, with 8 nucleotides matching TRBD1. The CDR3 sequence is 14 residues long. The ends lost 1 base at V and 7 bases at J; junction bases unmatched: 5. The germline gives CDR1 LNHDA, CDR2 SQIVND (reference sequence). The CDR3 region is CASSIGDRYGTQYF. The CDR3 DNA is TGTGCCAGTAGTATAGGGGACAGGTATGGGACCCAGTACTTC.

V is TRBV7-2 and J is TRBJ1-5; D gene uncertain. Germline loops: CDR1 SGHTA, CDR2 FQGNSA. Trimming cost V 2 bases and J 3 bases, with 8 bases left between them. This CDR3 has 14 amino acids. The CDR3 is CASSLLTFNQPQHF. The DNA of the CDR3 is TGTGCCAGCAGCTTATTAACCTTCAATCAGCCCCAGCATTTT.

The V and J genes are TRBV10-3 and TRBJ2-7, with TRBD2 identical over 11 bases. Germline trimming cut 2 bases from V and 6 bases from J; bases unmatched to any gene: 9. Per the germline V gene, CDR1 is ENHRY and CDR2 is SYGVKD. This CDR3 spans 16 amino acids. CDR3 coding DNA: TGTGCCATCAGTGAGGGCCTACTAGCGGGAGTCCCCGAGCAGTACTTC. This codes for CAISEGLLAGVPEQYF.

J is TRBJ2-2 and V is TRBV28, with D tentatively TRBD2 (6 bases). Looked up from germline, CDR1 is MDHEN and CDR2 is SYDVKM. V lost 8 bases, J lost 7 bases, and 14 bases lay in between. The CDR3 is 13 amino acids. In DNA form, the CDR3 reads TGTGCCAGCTCAAGACTAGTCCTCGGGGAGCTGTTTTTT. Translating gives CASSRLVLGELFF.

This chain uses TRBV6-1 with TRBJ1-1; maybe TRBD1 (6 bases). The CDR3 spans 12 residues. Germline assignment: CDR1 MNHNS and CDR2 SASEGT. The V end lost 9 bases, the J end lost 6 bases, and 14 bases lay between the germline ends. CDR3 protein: CASRQAGSEAFF. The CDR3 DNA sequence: TGTGCCAGTAGACAGGCCGGATCTGAAGCTTTCTTT.

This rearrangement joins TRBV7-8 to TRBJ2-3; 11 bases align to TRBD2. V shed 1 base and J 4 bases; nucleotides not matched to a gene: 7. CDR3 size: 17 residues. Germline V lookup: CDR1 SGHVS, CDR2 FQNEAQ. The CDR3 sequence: CASSLGLAGGTPDTQYF. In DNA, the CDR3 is TGTGCCAGCAGCTTAGGTTTAGCGGGGGGGACCCCAGATACGCAGTATTTT. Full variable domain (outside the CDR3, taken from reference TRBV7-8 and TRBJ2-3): GAGVSQSPRYKVAKRGQDVALRCDPISGHVSLFWYQQALGQGPEFLTYFQNEAQLDKSGLPSDRFFAERPEGSVSTLKIQRTQQEDSAVYLCASSLGLAGGTPDTQYFGPGTRLTVL.

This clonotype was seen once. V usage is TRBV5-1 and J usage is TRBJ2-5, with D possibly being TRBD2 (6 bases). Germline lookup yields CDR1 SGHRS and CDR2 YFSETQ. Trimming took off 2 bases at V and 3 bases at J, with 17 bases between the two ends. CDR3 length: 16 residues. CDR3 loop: CASSFPPGGREETQYF. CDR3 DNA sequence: TGCGCCAGCAGCTTCCCTCCAGGAGGGCGGGAAGAGACCCAGTACTTC.

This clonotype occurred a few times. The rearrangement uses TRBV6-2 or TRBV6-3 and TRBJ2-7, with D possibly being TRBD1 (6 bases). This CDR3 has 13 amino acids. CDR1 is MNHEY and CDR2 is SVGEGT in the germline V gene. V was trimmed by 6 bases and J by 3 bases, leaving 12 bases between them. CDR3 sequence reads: CASRGYRDYEQYF. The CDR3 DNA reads TGTGCCAGCAGAGGATACAGGGACTACGAGCAGTACTTC.

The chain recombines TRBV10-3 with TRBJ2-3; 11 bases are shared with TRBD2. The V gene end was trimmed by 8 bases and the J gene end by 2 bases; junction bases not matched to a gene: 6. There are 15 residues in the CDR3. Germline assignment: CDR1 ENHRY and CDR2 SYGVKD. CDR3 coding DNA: TGTGCCATCGCACTAGCGGGGGAAAACACAGATACGCAGTATTTT. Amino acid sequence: CAIALAGENTDTQYF.

CDR3: CASSARLAGGETQYF. CDR3 DNA: TGTGCCAGCAGCGCCAGACTAGCGGGGGGGGAGACCCAGTACTTC. The chain recombines TRBV7-9 with TRBJ2-5; 14 nucleotides line up with TRBD2. CDR3 length: 15 amino acids. Trimming cost V 5 bases and J 5 bases; bases outside gene matches: 4. The germline CDR1 and CDR2 sequences are SEHNR and FQNEAQ (reference sequence).

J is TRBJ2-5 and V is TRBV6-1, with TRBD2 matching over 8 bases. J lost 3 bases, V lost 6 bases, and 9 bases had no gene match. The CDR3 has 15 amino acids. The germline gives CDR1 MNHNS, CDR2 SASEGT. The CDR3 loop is CASRESGTREETQYF. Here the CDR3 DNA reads TGTGCCAGCAGGGAATCCGGGACTAGAGAAGAGACCCAGTACTTC.

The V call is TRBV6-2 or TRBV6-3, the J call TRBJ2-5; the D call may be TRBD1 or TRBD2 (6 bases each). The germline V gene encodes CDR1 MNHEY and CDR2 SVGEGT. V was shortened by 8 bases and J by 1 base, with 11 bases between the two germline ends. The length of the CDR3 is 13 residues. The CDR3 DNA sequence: TGTGCCAGCGTACGGGGGCCCCAAGAGACCCAGTACTTC. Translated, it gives CASVRGPQETQYF.

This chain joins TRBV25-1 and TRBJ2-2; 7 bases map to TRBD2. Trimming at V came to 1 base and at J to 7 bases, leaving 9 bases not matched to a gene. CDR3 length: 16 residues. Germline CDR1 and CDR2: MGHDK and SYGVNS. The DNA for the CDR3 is TGTGCCAGCAGTGAATGGGACTATAAGTCGGTCGGGGAGCTGTTTTTT. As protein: CASSEWDYKSVGELFF.

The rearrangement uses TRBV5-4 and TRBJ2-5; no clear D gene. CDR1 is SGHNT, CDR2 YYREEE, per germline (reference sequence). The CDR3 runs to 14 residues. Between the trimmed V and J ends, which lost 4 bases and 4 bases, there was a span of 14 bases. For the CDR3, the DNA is TGTGCCAGCAGCACCGCAGGAACACGAGAGACCCAGTACTTC. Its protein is CASSTAGTRETQYF.

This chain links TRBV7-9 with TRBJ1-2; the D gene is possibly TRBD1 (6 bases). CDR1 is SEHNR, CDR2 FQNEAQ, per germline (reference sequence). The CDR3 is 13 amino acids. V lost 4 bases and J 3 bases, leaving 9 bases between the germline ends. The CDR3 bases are TGTGCCAGCAGCTCAGGGGCTGACTATGGCTACACCTTC. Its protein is CASSSGADYGYTF.

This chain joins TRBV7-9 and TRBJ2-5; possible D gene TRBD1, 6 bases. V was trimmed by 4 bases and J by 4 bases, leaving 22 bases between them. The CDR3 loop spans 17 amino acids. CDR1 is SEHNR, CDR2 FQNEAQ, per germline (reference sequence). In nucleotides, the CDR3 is TGTGCCAGCAGCTCCTACACAGGGAAGGTGTGGGTAGAGACCCAGTACTTC. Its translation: CASSSYTGKVWVETQYF.

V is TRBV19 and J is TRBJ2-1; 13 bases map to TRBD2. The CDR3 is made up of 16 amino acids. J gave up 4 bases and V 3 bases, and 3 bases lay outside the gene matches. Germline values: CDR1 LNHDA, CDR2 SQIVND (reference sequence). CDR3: CASSMETSGRYNEQFF. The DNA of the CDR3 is TGTGCCAGTAGTATGGAGACTAGCGGGAGGTACAATGAGCAGTTCTTC.

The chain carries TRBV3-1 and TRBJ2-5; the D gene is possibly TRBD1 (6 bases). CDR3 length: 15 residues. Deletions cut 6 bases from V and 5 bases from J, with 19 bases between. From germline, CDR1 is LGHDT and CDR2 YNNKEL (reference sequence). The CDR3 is CASRRTVKRGETQYF. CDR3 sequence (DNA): TGTGCCAGCAGGCGGACCGTAAAAAGGGGGGAGACCCAGTACTTC.

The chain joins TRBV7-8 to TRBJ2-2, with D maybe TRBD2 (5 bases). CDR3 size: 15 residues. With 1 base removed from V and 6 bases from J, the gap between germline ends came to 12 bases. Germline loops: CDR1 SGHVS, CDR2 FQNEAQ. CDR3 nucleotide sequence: TGTGCCAGCAGCTTAGGGTTCGCGAGGGCCGGGGAGCTGTTTTTT. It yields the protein CASSLGFARAGELFF.

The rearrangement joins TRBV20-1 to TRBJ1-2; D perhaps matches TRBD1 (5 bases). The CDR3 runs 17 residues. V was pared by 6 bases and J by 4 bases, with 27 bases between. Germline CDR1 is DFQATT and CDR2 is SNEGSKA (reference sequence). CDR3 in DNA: TGCAGTGCCCTACTGACAGTGGTCGCCGGGGGTGCCTATGGCTACACCTTC. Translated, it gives CSALLTVVAGGAYGYTF.

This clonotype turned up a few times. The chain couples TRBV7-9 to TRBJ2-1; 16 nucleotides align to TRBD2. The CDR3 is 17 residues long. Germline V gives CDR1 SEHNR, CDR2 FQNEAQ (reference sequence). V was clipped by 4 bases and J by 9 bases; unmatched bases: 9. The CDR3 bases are TGTGCCAGCAGCTCCCCGGGACTAGCGGGGGGGCGAGGTGAGCAGTTCTTC. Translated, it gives CASSSPGLAGGRGEQFF.

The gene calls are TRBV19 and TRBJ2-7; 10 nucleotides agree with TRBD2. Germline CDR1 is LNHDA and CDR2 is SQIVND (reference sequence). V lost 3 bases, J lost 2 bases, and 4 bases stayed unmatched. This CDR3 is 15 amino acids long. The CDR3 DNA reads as TGTGCCAGTAGTATCCTAGCGGGAGCGACCTACGAGCAGTACTTC. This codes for CASSILAGATYEQYF.

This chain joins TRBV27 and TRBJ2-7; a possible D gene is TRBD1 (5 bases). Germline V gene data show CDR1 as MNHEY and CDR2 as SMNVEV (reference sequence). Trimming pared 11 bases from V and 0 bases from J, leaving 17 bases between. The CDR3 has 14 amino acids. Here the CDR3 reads CAPSSGFSSYEQYF. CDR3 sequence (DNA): TGTGCCCCCTCCTCAGGGTTCTCCTCCTACGAGCAGTACTTC.

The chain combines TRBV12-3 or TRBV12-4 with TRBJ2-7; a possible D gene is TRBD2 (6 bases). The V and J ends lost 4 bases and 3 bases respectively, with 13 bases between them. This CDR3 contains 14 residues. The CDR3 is CASSYPGGIYEQYF. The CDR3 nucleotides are TGTGCCAGCAGTTACCCCGGGGGAATCTACGAGCAGTACTTC.